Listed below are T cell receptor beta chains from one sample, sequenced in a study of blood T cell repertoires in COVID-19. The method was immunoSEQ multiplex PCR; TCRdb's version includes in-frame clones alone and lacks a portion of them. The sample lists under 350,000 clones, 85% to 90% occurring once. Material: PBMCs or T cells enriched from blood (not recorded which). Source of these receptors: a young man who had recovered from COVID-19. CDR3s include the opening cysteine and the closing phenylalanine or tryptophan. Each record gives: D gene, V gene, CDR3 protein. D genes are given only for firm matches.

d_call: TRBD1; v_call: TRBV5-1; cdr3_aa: CASSLGVGQLNTEAFF
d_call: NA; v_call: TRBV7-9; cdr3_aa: CASTPLLAGEWDTEAFF
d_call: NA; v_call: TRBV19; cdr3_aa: CASTAVGRGTEAFF
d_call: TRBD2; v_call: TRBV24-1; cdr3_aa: CATSDGASGRDEQYF
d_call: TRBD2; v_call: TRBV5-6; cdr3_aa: CASSLSGGSYNEQFF
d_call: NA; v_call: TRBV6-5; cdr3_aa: CASSQTGEPNYGYTF
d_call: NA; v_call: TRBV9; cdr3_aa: CASSGGPYNEQFF
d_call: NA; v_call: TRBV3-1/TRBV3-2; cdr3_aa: CASSYLNRDSGNTIYF
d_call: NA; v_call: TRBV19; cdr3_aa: CASSIGLAVRNEQFF
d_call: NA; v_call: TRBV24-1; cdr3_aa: CATRDWGDPGGNSPLHF
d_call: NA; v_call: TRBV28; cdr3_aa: CASSLTGSTNEKLFF
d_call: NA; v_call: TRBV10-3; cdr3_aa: CAISQGQPNQPQHF
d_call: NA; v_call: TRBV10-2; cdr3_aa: CASSGGTQGRGYTF
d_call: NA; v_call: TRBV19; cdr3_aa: CASSPQREGYTF
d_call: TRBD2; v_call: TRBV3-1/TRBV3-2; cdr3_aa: CASSQDLGGRSSYNEQFF
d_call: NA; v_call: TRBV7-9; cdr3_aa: CASSLAGGNTEAFF
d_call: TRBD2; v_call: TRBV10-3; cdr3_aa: CAISESWGLADSYEQYF
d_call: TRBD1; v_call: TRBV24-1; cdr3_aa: CATSGGQGVGTEAFF
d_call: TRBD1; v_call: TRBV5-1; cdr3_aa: CASSLKQGYETQYF
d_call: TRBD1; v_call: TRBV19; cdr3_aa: CASMTGGAGYGYTF
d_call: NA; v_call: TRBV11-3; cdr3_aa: CASSQEQRSRSYNEQFF
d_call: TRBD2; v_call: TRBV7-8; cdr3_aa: CASSWGGQGETQYF
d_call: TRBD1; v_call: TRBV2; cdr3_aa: CASKNRGVDTEAFF
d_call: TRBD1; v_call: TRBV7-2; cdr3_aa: CASSSTGQGSGNTIYF
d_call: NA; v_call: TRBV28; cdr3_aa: CASSASGVFVEKLFF
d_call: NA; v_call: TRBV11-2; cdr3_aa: CASSPFKAGPYEQYF
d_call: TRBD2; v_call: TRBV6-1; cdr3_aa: CASSDPGTSGRAVHEQYF
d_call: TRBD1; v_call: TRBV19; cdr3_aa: CASRFQGAAIYGYTF
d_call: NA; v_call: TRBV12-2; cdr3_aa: CASRSSGVTEPQHF
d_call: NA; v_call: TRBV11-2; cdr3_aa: CASSRQRTGDYGYTF
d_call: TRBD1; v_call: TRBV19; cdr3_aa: CASTQYSGGATEAFF
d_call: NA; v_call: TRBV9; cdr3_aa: CASSVDRGNTIYF